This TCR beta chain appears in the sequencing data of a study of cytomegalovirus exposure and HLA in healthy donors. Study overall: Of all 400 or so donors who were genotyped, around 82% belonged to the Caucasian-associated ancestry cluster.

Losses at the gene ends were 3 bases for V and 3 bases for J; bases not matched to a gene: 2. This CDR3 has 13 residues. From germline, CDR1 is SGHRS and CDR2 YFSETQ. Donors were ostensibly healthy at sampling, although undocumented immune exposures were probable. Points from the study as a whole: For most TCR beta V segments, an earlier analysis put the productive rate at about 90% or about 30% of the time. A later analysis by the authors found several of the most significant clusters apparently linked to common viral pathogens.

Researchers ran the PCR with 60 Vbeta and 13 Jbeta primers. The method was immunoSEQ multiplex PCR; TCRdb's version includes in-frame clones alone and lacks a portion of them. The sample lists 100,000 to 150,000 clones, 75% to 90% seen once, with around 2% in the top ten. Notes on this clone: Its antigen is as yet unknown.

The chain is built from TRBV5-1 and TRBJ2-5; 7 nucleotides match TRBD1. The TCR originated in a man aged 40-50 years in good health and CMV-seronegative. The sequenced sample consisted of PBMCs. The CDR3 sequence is CASSWQGEETQYF. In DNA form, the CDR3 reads TGCGCCAGCAGCTGGCAGGGGGAAGAGACCCAGTACTTC.